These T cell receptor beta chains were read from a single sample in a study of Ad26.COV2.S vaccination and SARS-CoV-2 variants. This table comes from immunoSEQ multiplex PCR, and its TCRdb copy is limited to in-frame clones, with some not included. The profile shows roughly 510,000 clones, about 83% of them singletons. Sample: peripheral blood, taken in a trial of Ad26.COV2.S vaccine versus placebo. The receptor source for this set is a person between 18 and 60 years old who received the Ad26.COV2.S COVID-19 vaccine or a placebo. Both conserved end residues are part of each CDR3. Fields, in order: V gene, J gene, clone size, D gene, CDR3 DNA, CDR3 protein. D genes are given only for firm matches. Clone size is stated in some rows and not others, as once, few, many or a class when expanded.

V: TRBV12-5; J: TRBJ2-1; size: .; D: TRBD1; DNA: TGTGCTAGTGGACTGGGACAGGCCGACTACAATGAGCAGTTCTTC; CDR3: CASGLGQADYNEQFF
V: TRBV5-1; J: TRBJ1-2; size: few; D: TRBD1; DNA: TGCGCCAGCAGCTTTCTTCGGGACAGGGGATTTGGCTACACCTTC; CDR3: CASSFLRDRGFGYTF
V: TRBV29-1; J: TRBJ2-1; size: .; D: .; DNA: TGCAGCGCCGCCCCGCAAGGAAATGAGCAGTTCTTC; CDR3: CSAAPQGNEQFF
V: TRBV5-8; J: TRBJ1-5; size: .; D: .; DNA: TGTGCCAGCAAGGGCGCAGGGCATAGCAATCAGCCCCAGCATTTT; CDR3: CASKGAGHSNQPQHF
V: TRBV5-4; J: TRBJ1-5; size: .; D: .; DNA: TGTGCCAGCAGCTTGGCCCCTAATCAGCCCCAGCATTTT; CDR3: CASSLAPNQPQHF
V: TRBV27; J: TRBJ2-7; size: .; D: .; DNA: TGTGCCAGCAGTGCCCTGGGACACTCCTACGAGCAGTACTTC; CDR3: CASSALGHSYEQYF
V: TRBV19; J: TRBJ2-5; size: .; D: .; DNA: TGTGCCAGTAGCAGGGGATTCCAAGAGACCCAGTACTTC; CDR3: CASSRGFQETQYF
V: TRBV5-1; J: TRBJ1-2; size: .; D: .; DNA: TGCGCCAGCAGCTCGGGTGGGGTGGCAGACTATGGCTACACCTTC; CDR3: CASSSGGVADYGYTF
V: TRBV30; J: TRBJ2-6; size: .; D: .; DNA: TGTGCCTGGAATCTAGGTGGAGCCAACGTCCTGACTTTC; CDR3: CAWNLGGANVLTF
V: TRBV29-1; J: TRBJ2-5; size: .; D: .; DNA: TGCAGCGTGCAATCCCGGGGGTCTTATGAGACCCAGTACTTC; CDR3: CSVQSRGSYETQYF
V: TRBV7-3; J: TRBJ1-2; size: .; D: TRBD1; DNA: TGTGCCAGCAGCCGGGACAGGGTGGCTGGCTACACCTTC; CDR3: CASSRDRVAGYTF
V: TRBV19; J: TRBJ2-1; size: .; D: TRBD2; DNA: TGTGCCAGTAGTTTAACCGGGACTAGCGTTTCTTTTGGCTCCTACAATGAGCAGTTCTTC; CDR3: CASSLTGTSVSFGSYNEQFF
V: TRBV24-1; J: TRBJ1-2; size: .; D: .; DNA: TGTGCCACGGCGGACAGTGGAATCTATGGCTACACCTTC; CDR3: CATADSGIYGYTF
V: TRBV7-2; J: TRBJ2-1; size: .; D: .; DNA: TGTGCCAGCAGCTTAGTAGGTTCCAATGAGCAGTTCTTC; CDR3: CASSLVGSNEQFF
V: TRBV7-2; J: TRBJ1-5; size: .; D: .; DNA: TGTGCCAGCAGCACCCGGGGCAATCAGCCCCAGCATTTT; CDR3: CASSTRGNQPQHF
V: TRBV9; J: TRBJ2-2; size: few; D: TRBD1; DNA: TGTGCCAGCAGCCCTCGGGACAGATCGAACACCGGGGAGCTGTTTTTT; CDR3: CASSPRDRSNTGELFF
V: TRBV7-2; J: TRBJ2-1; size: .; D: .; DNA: TGTGCCACCATACCAGACGGGCGGCCCCTCGGCAATGAGCAGTTCTTC; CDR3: CATIPDGRPLGNEQFF
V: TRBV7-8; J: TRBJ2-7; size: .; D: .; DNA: TGTGCCAGCAGCTTAGCCCCGACTAGGGTCGACGAGCAGTACTTC; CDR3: CASSLAPTRVDEQYF
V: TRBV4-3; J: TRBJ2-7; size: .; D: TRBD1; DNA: TGCGCCAGCAGCCAAGATTGGGACAAAAGGGGGCACGAGCAGTACTTC; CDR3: CASSQDWDKRGHEQYF
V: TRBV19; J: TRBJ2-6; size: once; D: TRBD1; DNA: TGTGCCAGTACAGGGACAGGGGCCTCTGGGGCCAACGTCCTGACTTTC; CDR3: CASTGTGASGANVLTF
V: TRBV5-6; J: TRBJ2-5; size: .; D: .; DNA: TGTGCCAGCAGCTTGGACAGGGCGGAGACCCAGTACTTC; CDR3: CASSLDRAETQYF
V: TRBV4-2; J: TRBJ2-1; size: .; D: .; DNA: TGTGCCAGCAGCCAAGAGGGACAGCGGGGCCCCGGGCAGTTCTTC; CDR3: CASSQEGQRGPGQFF
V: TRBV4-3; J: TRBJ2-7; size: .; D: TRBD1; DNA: TGCGCCAGCAGCCGAACCTTGGGACAGGGTAACTACGAGCAGTACTTC; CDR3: CASSRTLGQGNYEQYF
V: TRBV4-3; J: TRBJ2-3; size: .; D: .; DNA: TGCGCCAGCAGCCAAGCGGGACTTAGCACAGATACGCAGTATTTT; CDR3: CASSQAGLSTDTQYF
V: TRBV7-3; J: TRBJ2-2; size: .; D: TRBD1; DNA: TGTGCCAGCGGACAGGGTAAAAGCCTCGGGGAGCTGTTTTTT; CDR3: CASGQGKSLGELFF
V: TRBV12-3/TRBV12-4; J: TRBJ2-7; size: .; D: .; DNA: TGTGCCAGCAGTTTTGGGGGGCCCGAGCAGTACTTC; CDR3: CASSFGGPEQYF
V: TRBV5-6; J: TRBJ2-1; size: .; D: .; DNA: TGTGCCAGCAGCTCCGGGGCCTACAATGAGCAGTTCTTC; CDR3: CASSSGAYNEQFF
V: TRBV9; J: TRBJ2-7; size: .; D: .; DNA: TGTGCCAGCAGCCCCCAGTCGACGGGGTCCTACGAGCAGTACTTC; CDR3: CASSPQSTGSYEQYF